This T cell receptor (beta chain) was profiled in a study of T cells expressing NK-cell markers. TCRdb reprocessed the 5' RACE reads; each CDR3 protein has one entry and no DNA is given. The sample has over 250,000 distinct CDR3 sequences. This CDR3 contains 19 residues. In germline, CDR1 is SGHDN, CDR2 FVKESK. The rearrangement links TRBV14 to TRBJ2-7; checking the TCRdb D call of TRBD1 is not possible without DNA. The receptor comes from a woman aged 18 to 75 in good health. Sequencing used blood T cells: a sorted CD56 or NKG2C T cell subset, CD4+ or CD8+ T cells, or bulk PBMC T cells (not recorded which). CDR3 region: CASSQVGYRAGRLQREQYF. Full variable domain (missing parts from reference TRBV14 and TRBJ2-7): EAGVTQFPSHSVIEKGQTVTLRCDPISGHDNLYWYRRVMGKEIKFLLHFVKESKQDESGMPNNRFLAERTGGTYSTLKVQPAELEDSGVYFCASSQVGYRAGRLQREQYFGPGTRLTVT.